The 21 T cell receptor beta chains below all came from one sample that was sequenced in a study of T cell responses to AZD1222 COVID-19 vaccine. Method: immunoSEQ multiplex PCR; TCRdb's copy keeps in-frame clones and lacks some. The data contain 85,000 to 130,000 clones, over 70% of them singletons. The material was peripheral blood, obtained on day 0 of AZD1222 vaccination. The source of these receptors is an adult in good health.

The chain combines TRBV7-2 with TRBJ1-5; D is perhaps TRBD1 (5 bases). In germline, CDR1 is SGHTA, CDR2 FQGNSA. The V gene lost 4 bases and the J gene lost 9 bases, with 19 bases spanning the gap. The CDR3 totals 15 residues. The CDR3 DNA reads TGTGCCAGCAGCTCCGAGGGAGGGGTCTTGAGGCCCCAGCATTTT. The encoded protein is CASSSEGGVLRPQHF.

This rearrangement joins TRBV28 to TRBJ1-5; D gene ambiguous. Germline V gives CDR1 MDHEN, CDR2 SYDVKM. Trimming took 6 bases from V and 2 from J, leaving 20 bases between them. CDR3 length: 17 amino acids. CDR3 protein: CASSTRQSRVGNQPQHF. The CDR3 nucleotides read TGTGCCAGCAGCACTCGTCAAAGTCGGGTTGGCAATCAGCCCCAGCATTTT.

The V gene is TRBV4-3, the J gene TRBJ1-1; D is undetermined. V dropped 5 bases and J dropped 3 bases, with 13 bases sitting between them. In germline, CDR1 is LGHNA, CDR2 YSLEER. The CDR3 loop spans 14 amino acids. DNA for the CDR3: TGCGCCAGCAGCGAAAGACGTGGGTACACTGAAGCTTTCTTT. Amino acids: CASSERRGYTEAFF.

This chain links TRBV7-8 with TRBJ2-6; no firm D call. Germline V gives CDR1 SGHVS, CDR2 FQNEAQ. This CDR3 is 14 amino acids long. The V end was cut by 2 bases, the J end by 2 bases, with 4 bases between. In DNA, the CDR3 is TGTGCCAGCAGCTTAAGAGCTGGGGCCAACGTCCTGACTTTC. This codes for CASSLRAGANVLTF.

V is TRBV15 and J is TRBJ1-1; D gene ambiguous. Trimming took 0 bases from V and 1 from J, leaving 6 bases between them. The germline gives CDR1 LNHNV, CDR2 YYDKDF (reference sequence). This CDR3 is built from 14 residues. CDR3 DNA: TGTGCCACCAGCAGAGATGGGAGGAACACTGAAGCTTTCTTT. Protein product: CATSRDGRNTEAFF.

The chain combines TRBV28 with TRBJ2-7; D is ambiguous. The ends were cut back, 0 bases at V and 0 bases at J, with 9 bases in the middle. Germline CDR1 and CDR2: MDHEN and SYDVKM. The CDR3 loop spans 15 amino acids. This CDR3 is CASSLWDESSYEQYF. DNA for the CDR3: TGTGCCAGCAGTTTATGGGACGAGAGCTCCTACGAGCAGTACTTC. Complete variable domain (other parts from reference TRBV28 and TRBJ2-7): DVKVTQSSRYLVKRTGEKVFLECVQDMDHENMFWYRQDPGLGLRLIYFSYDVKMKEKGDIPEGYSVSREKKERFSLILESASTNQTSMYLCASSLWDESSYEQYFGPGTRLTVT.

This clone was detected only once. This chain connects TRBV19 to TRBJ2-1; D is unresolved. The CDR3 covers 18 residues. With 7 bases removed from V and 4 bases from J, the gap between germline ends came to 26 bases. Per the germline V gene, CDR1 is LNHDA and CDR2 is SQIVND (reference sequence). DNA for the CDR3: TGTGCCAGTACCTATCGAAGGCATCAGTTTAACCCTTACAATGAGCAGTTCTTC. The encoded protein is CASTYRRHQFNPYNEQFF.

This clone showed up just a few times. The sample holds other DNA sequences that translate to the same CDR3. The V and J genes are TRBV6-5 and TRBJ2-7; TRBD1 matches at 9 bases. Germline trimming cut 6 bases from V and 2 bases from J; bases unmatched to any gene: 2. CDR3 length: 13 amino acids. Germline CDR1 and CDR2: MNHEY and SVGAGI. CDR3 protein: CASSRDRAYEQYF. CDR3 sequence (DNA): TGTGCCAGCAGCCGGGACAGGGCCTACGAGCAGTACTTC.

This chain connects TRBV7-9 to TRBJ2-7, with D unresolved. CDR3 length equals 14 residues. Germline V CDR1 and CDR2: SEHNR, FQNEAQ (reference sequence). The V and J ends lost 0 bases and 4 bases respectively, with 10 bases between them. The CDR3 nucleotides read TGTGCCAGCAGCTTAGCAGGCGACCTATACGAGCAGTACTTC. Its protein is CASSLAGDLYEQYF.

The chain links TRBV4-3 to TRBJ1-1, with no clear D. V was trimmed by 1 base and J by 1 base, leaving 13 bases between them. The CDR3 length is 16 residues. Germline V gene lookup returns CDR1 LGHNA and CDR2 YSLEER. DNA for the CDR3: TGCGCCAGCAGCCAAGGGAGTATTTCGAAGAACACTGAAGCTTTCTTT. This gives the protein CASSQGSISKNTEAFF.

The CDR3, as DNA: TGTGCCAGCAGCTTAGAGTTTTTCGGGAGCGCCTACGAGCAGTACTTC. It is translated as CASSLEFFGSAYEQYF. This sequence joins TRBV7-2 and TRBJ2-7; D perhaps matches TRBD2 (6 bases). V shed 1 base and J shed 2 bases, with 15 bases lying between them. The CDR3 is 16 amino acids. Germline V gene data show CDR1 as SGHTA and CDR2 as FQGNSA.

The CDR3 region has the DNA TGTGCCAGCAGCTTAGTGAAGGCCGGACCAGCTTTCTTT. Its translation: CASSLVKAGPAFF. V is TRBV11-2 and J is TRBJ1-1; D not resolved. Trimming stripped 1 base from V and 10 bases from J, with 13 bases between. Germline V gene lookup returns CDR1 SGHAT and CDR2 FQNNGV. The length of the CDR3 is 13 residues.

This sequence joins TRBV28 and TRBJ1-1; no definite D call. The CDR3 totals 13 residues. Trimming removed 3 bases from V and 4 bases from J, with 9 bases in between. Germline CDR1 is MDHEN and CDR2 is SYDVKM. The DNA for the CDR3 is TGTGCCAGCAGTTTTACAGTTCTCACTGAAGCTTTCTTT. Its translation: CASSFTVLTEAFF.

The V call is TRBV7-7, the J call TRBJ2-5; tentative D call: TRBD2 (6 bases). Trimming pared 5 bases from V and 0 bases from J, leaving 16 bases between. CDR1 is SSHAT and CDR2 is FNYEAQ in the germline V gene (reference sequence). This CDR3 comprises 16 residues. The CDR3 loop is CASSRVASEYQETQYF. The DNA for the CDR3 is TGTGCCAGCAGCCGGGTGGCTAGCGAGTACCAAGAGACCCAGTACTTC.

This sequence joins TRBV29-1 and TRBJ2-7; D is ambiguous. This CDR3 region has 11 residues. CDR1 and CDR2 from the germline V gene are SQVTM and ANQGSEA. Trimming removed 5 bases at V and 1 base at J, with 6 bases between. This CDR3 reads CSVIRSYEQYF. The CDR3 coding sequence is TGCAGCGTTATTAGGTCCTACGAGCAGTACTTC.

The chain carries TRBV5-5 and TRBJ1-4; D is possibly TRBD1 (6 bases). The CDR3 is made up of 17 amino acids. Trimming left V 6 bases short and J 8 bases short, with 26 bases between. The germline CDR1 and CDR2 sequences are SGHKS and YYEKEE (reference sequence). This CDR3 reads CASTNSLLGARQEKLFF. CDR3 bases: TGTGCCAGCACCAACTCCCTACTGGGGGCGCGGCAGGAAAAACTGTTTTTT.

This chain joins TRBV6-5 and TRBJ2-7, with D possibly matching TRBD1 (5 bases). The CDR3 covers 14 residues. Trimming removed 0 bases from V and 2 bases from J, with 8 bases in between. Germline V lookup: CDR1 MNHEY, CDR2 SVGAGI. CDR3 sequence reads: CASSYSQGTYEQYF. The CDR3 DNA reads TGTGCCAGCAGTTACTCCCAGGGCACCTACGAGCAGTACTTC.

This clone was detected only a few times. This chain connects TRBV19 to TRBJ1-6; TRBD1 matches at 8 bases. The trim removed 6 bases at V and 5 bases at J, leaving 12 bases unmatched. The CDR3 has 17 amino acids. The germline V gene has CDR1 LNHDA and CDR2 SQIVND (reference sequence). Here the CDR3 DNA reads TGTGCCAGTAGAGGGTCCGGGACAGGCGGGAATAATTCACCCCTCCACTTT. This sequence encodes CASRGSGTGGNNSPLHF.

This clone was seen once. CDR3 nucleotides: TGTGCCAGCAGCTTAGTGGGGCCCTCCAAGGGAGATACGCAGTATTTT. Translation gives CASSLVGPSKGDTQYF. The chain recombines TRBV2 with TRBJ2-3; D may be TRBD1 (5 bases). This CDR3 has 16 amino acids. Germline CDR1 is SNHLY and CDR2 is FYNNEI. Trimming cost V 6 bases and J 5 bases, with 21 bases left between them.

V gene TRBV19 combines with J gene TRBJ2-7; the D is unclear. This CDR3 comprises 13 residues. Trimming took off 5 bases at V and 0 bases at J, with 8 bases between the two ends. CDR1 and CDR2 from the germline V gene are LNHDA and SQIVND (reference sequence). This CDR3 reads CASSAFSSYEQYF. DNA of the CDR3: TGTGCCAGTAGTGCGTTCAGCTCCTACGAGCAGTACTTC.

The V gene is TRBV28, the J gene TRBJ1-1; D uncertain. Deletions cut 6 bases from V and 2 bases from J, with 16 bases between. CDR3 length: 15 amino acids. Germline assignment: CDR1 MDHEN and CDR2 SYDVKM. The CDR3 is CASSRALQINTEAFF. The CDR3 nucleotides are TGTGCCAGCAGCCGGGCACTTCAGATTAACACTGAAGCTTTCTTT.